This passage covers 30 T cell receptor beta chains from one sample sequenced in a study of T-cell memory formation after mild COVID-19. In TCRdb, the 5' RACE reads were re-called with MiXCR into one record per CDR3 protein. The table has over 120,000 distinct CDR3 sequences, 15% to 20% seen once. Sequencing was carried out using PBMCs or a T cell subset sorted from them (not recorded which). Receptors were obtained from an adult woman who had mild COVID-19 (a few samples of this study predate the infection). Cell type and time point are not known.

In this sample, this clonotype turned up a few times. This chain uses TRBV5-1 with TRBJ2-3; unclear D gene. CDR1 and CDR2 (germline): SGHRS, YFSETQ. The CDR3 contains 12 residues. V was cut by 3 bases and J by 5 bases, with 7 bases left in between. The CDR3 DNA reads as TGCGCCAGCAGCTCCGGTGAAGATACGCAGTATTTT. Translating gives CASSSGEDTQYF.

V gene TRBV6-5 combines with J gene TRBJ2-3; maybe TRBD1 (5 bases). The ends were cut back, 2 bases at V and 2 bases at J, with 11 bases in the middle. The CDR3 extends over 15 amino acids. Per germline, CDR1 MNHEY and CDR2 SVGAGI. The DNA for the CDR3 is TGTGCCAGCAGTTACGCCGGACACCCCACAGATACGCAGTATTTT. Its protein is CASSYAGHPTDTQYF.

This chain connects TRBV12-3 or TRBV12-4 to TRBJ2-3, with 7 bases fitting TRBD1. With V trimmed by 5 bases and J by 7 bases, 3 bases remained unmatched. This CDR3 comprises 12 residues. The CDR3 DNA reads as TGTGCCAGCAGTGGGGACAGCCATACGCAGTATTTT. Amino acid sequence: CASSGDSHTQYF.

This clonotype was detected many times. The V gene is TRBV29-1, the J gene TRBJ2-5, with 11 bases matching TRBD1. V shed 7 bases, J shed 0 bases, and the junction held 7 bases outside the gene matches. The CDR3 is 15 amino acids. Germline CDR1 SQVTM, CDR2 ANQGSEA. CDR3 coding DNA: TGCAGCGCCGCGAGGGACAGGGGGGACCAAGAGACCCAGTACTTC. Its translation is CSAARDRGDQETQYF.

This clonotype was seen a few times. Written as DNA, the CDR3 is TGTGCCAGCTCATTCTCTATCGGGAAGGGGAGTAATTCACCCCTCCACTTT. Amino acid sequence: CASSFSIGKGSNSPLHF. This chain uses TRBV18 with TRBJ1-6; TRBD1 is a possible D gene (5 bases). CDR1 and CDR2 (germline): KGHSH, LQKENI. CDR3 length: 17 residues. V shed 5 bases and J shed 6 bases, with 20 bases lying between them.

CDR3 nucleotides: TGTGCCACCAGCAGGGACAGGTTCTACGAGCAGTACTTC. This translates into CATSRDRFYEQYF. The chain uses TRBV15 and TRBJ2-7; 7 nucleotides align to TRBD1. The CDR3 runs to 13 residues. The V and J ends lost 3 bases and 3 bases, in that order; junction bases with no gene match: 2. CDR1 is LNHNV and CDR2 is YYDKDF in the germline V gene (reference sequence).

This clonotype was seen a few times. The chain combines TRBV4-1 with TRBJ2-7; a possible D gene is TRBD2 (7 bases). This CDR3 contains 16 residues. Germline V CDR1 and CDR2: MGHRA, YSYEKL. V was shortened by 0 bases and J by 3 bases, with 15 bases between the two germline ends. The CDR3 coding sequence is TGCGCCAGCAGCCAAGATCAAGGGGGGGCATACTACGAGCAGTACTTC. Its translation: CASSQDQGGAYYEQYF.

The chain links TRBV6-5 to TRBJ1-2; D gene uncertain. Trimming removed 0 bases from V and 2 bases from J, with 10 bases in between. Germline V gene sequence: CDR1 MNHEY, CDR2 SVGAGI. This CDR3 has 15 amino acids. CDR3 protein: CASSYSFRENYGYTF. In DNA, the CDR3 is TGTGCCAGCAGTTACTCGTTCCGAGAGAACTATGGCTACACCTTC.

This clonotype has a handful of counts. V and J are TRBV7-6 and TRBJ2-1, with 11 bases identical to TRBD2. The CDR3 length is 17 residues. V trimming: 0 bases; J trimming: 10 bases; junction bases outside the gene matches: 11. The germline CDR1 and CDR2 sequences are SGHVS and FNYEAQ. The CDR3 DNA sequence: TGTGCCAGCAGCTTAGCGTGGGTGACTAGCGGGATGGTGGAGCAGTTCTTC. It encodes CASSLAWVTSGMVEQFF.

The CDR3 here is CASSPTGGLTEAFF. The CDR3 region has the DNA TGTGCCAGCAGCCCCACGGGGGGGTTAACTGAAGCTTTCTTT. V gene TRBV6-5 combines with J gene TRBJ1-1, with a tentative D call TRBD1 (5 bases). There are 14 residues in the CDR3. Between the trimmed V and J ends, which lost 6 bases and 5 bases, there was a span of 16 bases. Germline V lookup: CDR1 MNHEY, CDR2 SVGAGI.

This clonotype appeared many times. The V call is TRBV10-3, the J call TRBJ2-7; the D is unclear. Germline V CDR1 and CDR2: ENHRY, SYGVKD. The CDR3 loop spans 11 amino acids. V was cut by 3 bases and J by 6 bases, with 6 bases left in between. The CDR3 DNA reads as TGTGCCATCAGTGATATGGGCGAGCAGTACTTC. This sequence encodes CAISDMGEQYF.

This clonotype was counted only a few times. J is TRBJ2-1 and V is TRBV18, with 7 bases that match TRBD1. This CDR3 has 15 amino acids. The ends lost 2 bases at V and 4 bases at J; junction bases unmatched: 5. Germline V gene data show CDR1 as KGHSH and CDR2 as LQKENI. DNA of the CDR3: TGTGCCAGCTCACCAGGGGCAGGGGGTTACAATGAGCAGTTCTTC. Translating gives CASSPGAGGYNEQFF.

The rearrangement joins TRBV9 to TRBJ1-1; D possibly corresponds to TRBD1 (5 bases). CDR1 SGDLS and CDR2 YYNGEE come from the germline V gene. V was cut by 4 bases and J by 0 bases, with 13 bases left in between. The CDR3 is made up of 15 amino acids. This CDR3 is CASSPGGIMNTEAFF. CDR3 nucleotide sequence: TGTGCCAGCAGCCCTGGGGGGATCATGAACACTGAAGCTTTCTTT.

Ten or more counts support this clonotype. The CDR3 region is CSAYSGTRYNEQFF. The CDR3 coding sequence is TGCAGTGCTTACTCCGGGACAAGATACAATGAGCAGTTCTTC. The chain links TRBV20-1 to TRBJ2-1; the D gene is possibly TRBD1 (6 bases). This CDR3 is 14 amino acids long. Germline V lookup: CDR1 DFQATT, CDR2 SNEGSKA (reference sequence). V lost 5 bases to trimming and J lost 4 bases, with 15 bases between them.

This clonotype has only a few counts. V usage is TRBV12-3 or TRBV12-4 and J usage is TRBJ1-1; TRBD1 might be the D (6 bases). V was clipped by 6 bases and J by 0 bases, with 11 bases between them. This CDR3 has 14 residues. CDR3 nucleotides: TGTGCCAGCAGCACGGGACAAATGAACACTGAAGCTTTCTTT. Translation: CASSTGQMNTEAFF.

This clonotype was seen more than once but under ten times. The rearrangement uses TRBV9 and TRBJ2-1; 12 bases align to TRBD1. V lost 0 bases and J lost 9; bases outside the gene matches: 10. The CDR3 has 17 amino acids. Germline CDR1 reads SGDLS; CDR2 reads YYNGEE. The CDR3 is CASSVATGQGASAEQFF. DNA for the CDR3: TGTGCCAGCAGCGTAGCTACGGGACAGGGGGCGTCGGCTGAGCAGTTCTTC.

This sequence joins TRBV6-5 and TRBJ2-3; weak D call: TRBD2 (5 bases). Per the germline V gene, CDR1 is MNHEY and CDR2 is SVGAGI. The CDR3 is 16 residues long. V gave up 0 bases and J gave up 4 bases, with 14 bases separating them. The CDR3 is CASSYSMLASPDTQYF. CDR3 DNA sequence: TGTGCCAGCAGTTACTCGATGCTAGCTTCCCCAGATACGCAGTATTTT.

The chain links TRBV3-1 to TRBJ2-1; weak D call: TRBD2 (6 bases). Deletions cut 4 bases from V and 6 bases from J, with 10 bases between. CDR3 length equals 13 residues. Germline CDR1 is LGHDT and CDR2 is YNNKEL (reference sequence). CDR3 coding DNA: TGTGCCAGCAGCCTGGGGGGATTCAATGAGCAGTTCTTC. The encoded protein is CASSLGGFNEQFF.

This clonotype was counted only a few times. The chain recombines TRBV12-3 or TRBV12-4 with TRBJ2-3; TRBD2 might be the D (6 bases). The CDR3 is 14 amino acids. V lost 7 bases, J lost 2 bases, and 13 bases lay in between. DNA for the CDR3: TGTGCCAGCATCACGGGACTCGCCACAGATACGCAGTATTTT. It is translated as CASITGLATDTQYF.

The chain has TRBV4-2 and TRBJ1-1, with 10 bases that match TRBD1. Trimming removed 1 base from V and 5 bases from J; junction bases left unmatched: 4. Germline CDR1 reads LGHNA; CDR2 reads YNFKEQ. The CDR3 spans 15 residues. CDR3: CASSQATGGGTEAFF. CDR3 in DNA: TGTGCCAGCAGCCAAGCGACAGGGGGCGGGACTGAAGCTTTCTTT.

CDR3 sequence (DNA): TGTGCCAGCAGCCAAGCCCCTACCTACGAGCAGTACTTC. Translated, it gives CASSQAPTYEQYF. J is TRBJ2-7 and V is TRBV5-4; D gene unclear. The CDR3 loop spans 13 amino acids. Deletions cut 4 bases from V and 2 bases from J, with 10 bases between. Per the germline V gene, CDR1 is SGHNT and CDR2 is YYREEE (reference sequence). Complete variable domain (other parts from reference TRBV5-4 and TRBJ2-7): ETGVTQSPTHLIKTRGQQVTLRCSSQSGHNTVSWYQQALGQGPQFIFQYYREEENGRGNFPPRFSGLQFPNYSSELNVNALELDDSALYLCASSQAPTYEQYFGPGTRLTVT.

The chain joins TRBV5-4 to TRBJ1-4, with D possibly matching TRBD1 (6 bases). Germline assignment: CDR1 SGHNT and CDR2 YYREEE (reference sequence). With 4 bases removed from V and 4 bases from J, the gap between germline ends came to 14 bases. The CDR3 runs 15 residues. In nucleotides, the CDR3 is TGTGCCAGCAGCAGCAACAGGGCGGTTAATGAAAAACTGTTTTTT. Amino acid sequence: CASSSNRAVNEKLFF.

This clonotype was found a few times. CDR3 protein: CATSDPPGPPNEQYF. CDR3 coding DNA: TGTGCCACCAGTGACCCTCCGGGACCCCCGAACGAGCAGTACTTC. The V call is TRBV24-1, the J call TRBJ2-7; perhaps D is TRBD1 or TRBD2 (5 bases each). CDR1 KGHDR and CDR2 SFDVKD come from the germline V gene. Trimming cost V 4 bases and J 5 bases, with 17 bases left between them. This CDR3 is 15 amino acids long.

This clonotype was seen a few times. The rearrangement uses TRBV12-3 or TRBV12-4 and TRBJ2-7; D is undetermined. Trimming took off 3 bases at V and 0 bases at J, with 15 bases between the two ends. CDR3 length: 16 amino acids. The CDR3 region has the DNA TGTGCCAGCAGTTTCGGGTCACCTGCATCCTCCTACGAGCAGTACTTC. Amino acid sequence: CASSFGSPASSYEQYF.

The chain links TRBV4-2 to TRBJ2-3, with 7 bases identical to TRBD2. The V gene end was trimmed by 0 bases and the J gene end by 0 bases; junction bases not matched to a gene: 6. The CDR3 is made up of 17 amino acids. Germline V gene sequence: CDR1 LGHNA, CDR2 YNFKEQ. The CDR3 DNA follows: TGTGCCAGCAGCCAAGAGTCGACTAGCAGGAGCACAGATACGCAGTATTTT. This gives the protein CASSQESTSRSTDTQYF.

This clonotype was seen only a few times. The chain couples TRBV28 to TRBJ2-7; 8 bases line up with TRBD1. This CDR3 spans 16 amino acids. Looked up from germline, CDR1 is MDHEN and CDR2 is SYDVKM. After removal of 6 bases from V and 4 bases from J, the junction contained 14 bases not matched to a gene. The CDR3 DNA reads TGTGCCAGCAGCCGAATATCCAGGGGGCGCTGGTACGAGCAGTACTTC. It specifies CASSRISRGRWYEQYF.

This chain links TRBV7-9 with TRBJ1-1; tentative D call: TRBD1 (6 bases). Germline lookup yields CDR1 SEHNR and CDR2 FQNEAQ (reference sequence). CDR3 length: 14 amino acids. V lost 0 bases to trimming and J lost 7 bases, with 12 bases between them. The CDR3 coding sequence is TGTGCCAGCAGCTTAGCCCAAACAGGGTTTGAAGCTTTCTTT. It is translated as CASSLAQTGFEAFF.

Concerning this clonotype itself: The junction and the germline gene differ at one end; a read error may be behind it. This chain joins TRBV7-7 and TRBJ2-5; TRBD2 aligns across 7 bases. The germline V gene encodes CDR1 SSHAT and CDR2 FNYEAQ (reference sequence). The CDR3 has 17 residues. In nucleotides, the CDR3 is TGTGCTAGCAGCTTATCTTTCCCACTAGTGTTGGGGAGGGGACTTTACTTC. Its translation is CASSLSFPLVLGRGLYF.

This clonotype was seen a handful of times. The rearrangement joins TRBV7-2 to TRBJ1-6, with unresolved D. The CDR3 is made up of 15 amino acids. V lost 2 bases and J 6 bases, leaving 11 bases between the germline ends. Germline-derived CDR1 and CDR2 are SGHTA and FQGNSA. CDR3 protein: CASSLSGGLNSPLHF. CDR3 DNA sequence: TGTGCCAGCAGCTTATCAGGAGGACTTAATTCACCCCTCCACTTT.

In this sample, this clonotype turned up a few times. J is TRBJ2-1 and V is TRBV20-1, with D perhaps TRBD1 (5 bases). V was pared by 5 bases and J by 6 bases, with 14 bases between. Germline lookup yields CDR1 DFQATT and CDR2 SNEGSKA (reference sequence). The CDR3 covers 13 residues. The CDR3 coding sequence is TGCAGTGCTCTTGGCAGGGTCCGCAATGAGCAGTTCTTC. This codes for CSALGRVRNEQFF.